Below are 5 T cell receptor beta chains sequenced from a single sample in a study of blood T cell repertoires in COVID-19. Measured with immunoSEQ multiplex PCR; TCRdb has only the in-frame clones, and not every one. Here the sample spans over 300,000 clones, 85% to 90% being singletons. The specimen sequenced was PBMCs or T cells enriched from blood (not recorded which). These receptors all come from a woman between 18 and 29 years old who had recovered from COVID-19.

J is TRBJ1-1 and V is TRBV19; 8 bases are shared with TRBD1. Germline lookup yields CDR1 LNHDA and CDR2 SQIVND (reference sequence). V lost 1 base, J lost 8 bases, and 9 bases stayed unmatched. The CDR3 contains 15 residues. CDR3 DNA sequence: TGTGCCAGTAGTATAGCGTACGGCAGGGGGCTGGAAGCTTTCTTT. It encodes CASSIAYGRGLEAFF. The variable domain in full, completed from reference TRBV19 and TRBJ1-1, reads DGGITQSPKYLFRKEGQNVTLSCEQNLNHDAMYWYRQDPGQGLRLIYYSQIVNDFQKGDIAEGYSVSREKKESFPLTVTSAQKNPTAFYLCASSIAYGRGLEAFFGQGTRLTVV.

V gene TRBV23-1 combines with J gene TRBJ1-2; D unclear. TRBV23-1 is classed as an ORF, of uncertain function. V was shortened by 4 bases and J by 2 bases, with 29 bases between the two germline ends. This CDR3 is 20 amino acids long. The CDR3: CASSLTQTTPDGWSNYGYTF. The DNA for the CDR3 is TGCGCCAGCAGTCTGACACAAACAACGCCGGATGGGTGGTCAAACTATGGCTACACCTTC.

The chain has TRBV27 and TRBJ1-5, with D perhaps matching TRBD1 (5 bases). CDR1 and CDR2 from the germline V gene are MNHEY and SMNVEV (reference sequence). The V gene lost 8 bases and the J gene lost 7 bases, with 18 bases spanning the gap. This CDR3 has 14 residues. As DNA, the CDR3 is TGTGCCAGCCGGACGCTAAGGGGCGGACAGCCCCAGCATTTT. Protein product: CASRTLRGGQPQHF.

J is TRBJ1-1 and V is TRBV9; possibly TRBD1 for D (5 bases). Germline V CDR1 and CDR2: SGDLS, YYNGEE. Trimming shortened V by 6 bases and J by 4 bases, and 16 bases separated the two germline ends. This CDR3 comprises 14 residues. CDR3 amino acids: CASNNPLGGTEAFF. The CDR3 region has the DNA TGTGCCAGCAACAATCCCCTCGGGGGCACTGAAGCTTTCTTT.

The V call is TRBV18, the J call TRBJ1-1, with a possible D match to TRBD1 (5 bases). Germline CDR1 and CDR2: KGHSH and LQKENI. The CDR3 has 15 amino acids. V lost 1 base and J 5 bases, leaving 14 bases between the germline ends. CDR3 DNA: TGTGCCAGCTCACCACTACAGGTGAGAGAAACTGAAGCTTTCTTT. This translates into CASSPLQVRETEAFF. Full variable domain (rest looked up from reference TRBV18 and TRBJ1-1): NAGVMQNPRHLVRRRGQEARLRCSPMKGHSHVYWYRQLPEEGLKFMVYLQKENIIDESGMPKERFSAEFPKEGPSILRIQQVVRGDSAAYFCASSPLQVRETEAFFGQGTRLTVV.